The clone carrying this T cell receptor (beta chain) showed up just a few times. TCRdb called the 5' RACE reads again in MiXCR, with one record for every CDR3 protein. The sample lists about 810,000 distinct CDR3 sequences, roughly an eighth occurring once. The sample comes from a study of identical twins. The length of the CDR3 is 13 residues. The V segment lost 4 bases and the J segment 4 bases; nucleotides outside the gene matches: 4. Looked up from germline, CDR1 is SQVTM and CDR2 is ANQGSEA. This sample was shared with a second study, whose subject was yellow fever vaccine responses in identical twins.

The rearrangement links TRBV29-1 to TRBJ2-1; 7 bases are shared with TRBD1. The sample was PBMCs. This receptor was taken from a woman aged 18-35 years in good health. CDR3 bases: TGCAGCGTTGGAGGGACAGATTACAATGAGCAGTTCTTC. This encodes CSVGGTDYNEQFF.